The source of this T cell receptor beta chain is a study of T cells in localized non-small cell lung cancer. V dropped 8 bases and J dropped 3; count of bases not matched to a gene: 5. There are 13 residues in the CDR3. Germline values: CDR1 SNHLY, CDR2 FYNNEI. About this clone: What it binds is unknown.

Study-wide findings and caveats: The study linked higher blood T cell density to longer overall survival. Adjacent uninvolved lung tissue had the highest T cell clonality, exceeding tumor. A median of around 60 of the top 100 tumor clones appeared in adjacent lung, which was paired and uninvolved.

Assay used: immunoSEQ multiplex PCR; TCRdb lists only in-frame clones, some missing. Among some 33,000 clones listed, over 75% were seen once. The sequences come from peripheral blood, collected before any cancer treatment. The chain combines TRBV2 with TRBJ2-7, with 9 bases identical to TRBD1. The sequence was obtained from a male donor at least 60 years old with stage III squamous cell lung carcinoma. The DNA of the CDR3 is TGTGCCAGCGGGGGACAGGGCATCTACGAGCAGTACTTC. Residues: CASGGQGIYEQYF.